This T cell receptor beta chain was captured by sequencing in a study of beta chain features in type 1 diabetes. The investigators reverse transcribed all of the isolated RNA, so they sequenced expressed TCRB transcripts. The table came from immunoSEQ multiplex PCR; TCRdb's copy has only in-frame clones and leaves some out. This sample has roughly 400,000 clones, with over 8.5% found just once. A sort by CD45RO/CCR7/CD25/CD127/CD95/CD27 yielded CD4+ naive, central memory, regulatory and stem cell-like memory cells. Looked up from germline, CDR1 is SGDLS and CDR2 is YYNGEE. There are 15 residues in the CDR3. The germline V and J ends were trimmed by 2 bases and 2 bases, with 11 bases remaining between them. The study's findings and limits: Patients with Type 1 diabetes showed moderately but significantly shorter TCRB CDR3s in all four CD4+ subsets.

On this clone itself: The antigen is not known.

This TCR was recovered from a young man with type 1 diabetes. The specimen sequenced was central memory CD4+ T cells from blood. The chain carries TRBV9 and TRBJ2-1, with D unresolved. DNA for the CDR3: TGTGCCAGCAGCGTCGATCCCAATCCCTACAATGAGCAGTTCTTC. This sequence encodes CASSVDPNPYNEQFF.